This T cell receptor (beta chain) is from a study of blood T cells in healthy people across ages. This clonotype was seen a handful of times. The germline V gene encodes CDR1 MNHNY and CDR2 SVGAGI (reference sequence). This CDR3 is 16 amino acids long. V was clipped by 2 bases and J by 3 bases; unmatched bases: 8. Using a J-beta primer mix together with a sample-barcoded 5' primer, a second PCR was run for about 6 to 12 cycles. Any given sample supplied a minimum of 2.5 million CDR3-containing paired-end reads. TCRdb used MiXCR to reprocess the 5' RACE reads, holding one entry per CDR3 protein. Of around 620,000 distinct CDR3 sequences listed, 27% are singletons. Healthy individuals of Caucasian origin from Russia, aged about 6 to 95, served as donors. It was ten milliliters of peripheral blood that were drawn from each donor. Per-sample PBMC isolation yielded at least 7 million cells.

The sequence was collected from a woman aged 70 to 79 in good health. The sample was blood. The genes are TRBV6-6 and TRBJ2-7; 9 positions match TRBD1. The CDR3 region is CASSYPTGTGLYEQYF. CDR3 in DNA: TGTGCCAGCAGTTACCCAACCGGGACAGGGCTCTACGAGCAGTACTTC.